The 20 T cell receptor beta chains in this list originate from one sample, sequenced in a study of blood T cell repertoires in COVID-19. Data came from immunoSEQ multiplex PCR; TCRdb stores just in-frame clones and leaves some out. The table has around 200,000 clones, around 80% seen once; the top ten hold less than 3.5%. The sequenced sample was peripheral blood. The receptors here all came from a man aged 50-59 years with active or convalescent COVID-19.

The V gene is TRBV19, the J gene TRBJ1-1; perhaps TRBD1 as D (6 bases). Germline lookup yields CDR1 LNHDA and CDR2 SQIVND (reference sequence). Trimming stripped 5 bases from V and 1 base from J, with 14 bases between. The CDR3 consists of 15 residues. The CDR3 DNA sequence: TGTGCCAGTAGTGTCTCCCGGGACAAGAACACTGAAGCTTTCTTT. Translating it yields CASSVSRDKNTEAFF.

The chain is built from TRBV28 and TRBJ2-6; D gene ambiguous. This CDR3 has 13 residues. Germline values: CDR1 MDHEN, CDR2 SYDVKM. The CDR3: CATLESEANVLTF. CDR3 DNA: TGTGCGACGTTAGAGAGCGAGGCCAACGTCCTGACTTTC. The full variable domain, its missing parts supplied by reference TRBV28 and TRBJ2-6, is DVKVTQSSRYLVKRTGEKVFLECVQDMDHENMFWYRQDPGLGLRLIYFSYDVKMKEKGDIPEGYSVSREKKERFSLILESASTNQTSMYLCATLESEANVLTFGAGSRLTVL.

This clone has only a few counts. The J gene is TRBJ1-3, the V gene TRBV7-9; 10 bases map to TRBD1. Losses at the gene ends were 4 bases for V and 3 bases for J; bases not matched to a gene: 12. CDR3 size: 18 residues. From germline, CDR1 is SEHNR and CDR2 FQNEAQ (reference sequence). CDR3 bases: TGTGCCAGCAGCTCTGGACAGGGGGTTGATTGGAGTGGAAACACCATATATTTT. Its translation is CASSSGQGVDWSGNTIYF. Together with reference TRBV7-9 and TRBJ1-3, the CDR3 gives the full variable domain: DTGVSQNPRHKITKRGQNVTFRCDPISEHNRLYWYRQTLGQGPEFLTYFQNEAQLEKSRLLSDRFSAERPKGSFSTLEIQRTEQGDSAMYLCASSSGQGVDWSGNTIYFGEGSWLTVV.

The chain recombines TRBV11-3 with TRBJ2-2; possible D gene TRBD2, 6 bases. V was pared by 7 bases and J by 3 bases, with 12 bases between. This CDR3 contains 14 residues. The V gene's germline CDR1 is SGHNT and CDR2 YENEEA. Here the CDR3 DNA reads TGTGCCAGCAAGCCGTCTAGCGACACCGGGGAGCTGTTTTTT. This translates into CASKPSSDTGELFF.

J is TRBJ2-4 and V is TRBV19, with D hard to call. Trimming removed 5 bases from V and 0 bases from J, with 8 bases in between. This CDR3 has 14 amino acids. Germline V gives CDR1 LNHDA, CDR2 SQIVND (reference sequence). The CDR3 DNA follows: TGTGCCAGTAGTCTACAGATAGCCAAAAACATTCAGTACTTC. Translated, it gives CASSLQIAKNIQYF.

The chain links TRBV12-2 to TRBJ1-5. TRBV12-2 is recorded as a pseudogene. CDR3 length: 15 residues. The CDR3 sequence is CASRSARPPNQPQHF. In DNA form, the CDR3 reads TGTGCAAGTCGCTCCGCGAGGCCTCCCAATCAGCCCCAGCATTTT.

The CDR3 loop reads CASSVDRGQSASPLHF. CDR3 coding DNA: TGTGCCAGCAGCGTGGACAGGGGGCAGTCGGCGTCACCCCTCCACTTT. The chain uses TRBV5-6 and TRBJ1-6; 11 positions agree with TRBD1. Germline lookup yields CDR1 SGHDT and CDR2 YYEEEE. V lost 4 bases to trimming and J lost 10 bases; unmatched junction nucleotides: 10. The CDR3 is made up of 16 amino acids. The full variable domain, in which reference TRBV5-6 and TRBJ1-6 provide the parts outside the CDR3, is DAGVTQSPTHLIKTRGQQVTLRCSPKSGHDTVSWYQQALGQGPQFIFQYYEEEERQRGNFPDRFSGHQFPNYSSELNVNALLLGDSALYLCASSVDRGQSASPLHFGNGTRLTVT.

The chain recombines TRBV5-1 with TRBJ2-3, with 7 bases matching TRBD2. The germline gives CDR1 SGHRS, CDR2 YFSETQ. The CDR3 covers 16 residues. After removal of 0 bases from V and 2 bases from J, the junction contained 6 bases not matched to a gene. The CDR3: CASSLEPAGTTDTQYF. The CDR3 DNA is TGCGCCAGCAGCTTGGAGCCAGCGGGGACCACAGATACGCAGTATTTT.

This rearrangement joins TRBV9 to TRBJ2-5, with 9 positions matching TRBD1. V was pared by 4 bases and J by 5 bases, with 6 bases of the junction left unmatched. In germline, CDR1 is SGDLS, CDR2 YYNGEE. This CDR3 spans 14 amino acids. CDR3 nucleotides: TGTGCCAGCAGCTTGACAGGGGGACGGGAGACCCAGTACTTC. Translated, it gives CASSLTGGRETQYF.

V usage is TRBV25-1 and J usage is TRBJ1-4; D remains ambiguous. CDR3 size: 10 residues. CDR1 and CDR2 from the germline V gene are MGHDK and SYGVNS. Trimming removed 7 bases from V and 14 bases from J, with 11 bases in between. The CDR3 sequence: CASKGAVLFF. CDR3 nucleotides: TGTGCCAGCAAGGGAGCCGTCCTGTTTTTT.

A few counts support this clone. The V gene is TRBV7-9, the J gene TRBJ1-4; 8 bases line up with TRBD1. The germline V gene encodes CDR1 SEHNR and CDR2 FQNEAQ (reference sequence). Trimming took 1 base from V and 4 from J; bases not matched to a gene: 2. The CDR3 is made up of 15 amino acids. CDR3 sequence: CASSLGTGYNEKLFF. For the CDR3, the DNA is TGTGCCAGCAGCTTAGGGACAGGGTATAATGAAAAACTGTTTTTT.

This CDR3 reads CASGGPGEGANYGYTF. The CDR3 DNA reads TGTGCCAGCGGGGGGCCAGGGGAGGGAGCTAACTATGGCTACACCTTC. This sequence joins TRBV3-1 (or the pseudogene TRBV3-2) and TRBJ1-2, with D possibly matching TRBD1 (6 bases). Looked up from germline, CDR1 is LGHDT and CDR2 is YNNKEL (reference sequence). V shed 8 bases and J shed 0 bases, with 19 bases lying between them. This CDR3 spans 16 amino acids.

J is TRBJ2-1 and V is TRBV27; 13 bases align to TRBD2. The germline V gene encodes CDR1 MNHEY and CDR2 SMNVEV (reference sequence). The V gene end was trimmed by 11 bases and the J gene end by 12 bases; junction bases not matched to a gene: 13. CDR3 size: 14 residues. The CDR3 here is CAAHRSGTSGTQFF. In DNA form, the CDR3 reads TGTGCCGCGCACCGCTCCGGGACTAGCGGGACGCAGTTCTTC.

This clone has only one observation. This chain uses TRBV24-1 with TRBJ2-5; possible D gene TRBD2, 7 bases. V was cut by 3 bases and J by 5 bases, with 24 bases left in between. Germline V gene sequence: CDR1 KGHDR, CDR2 SFDVKD. CDR3 length: 18 amino acids. The CDR3 loop is CATSDPANRVAGAETQYF. The CDR3 DNA sequence: TGTGCCACCAGTGATCCTGCTAACAGGGTGGCGGGAGCGGAGACCCAGTACTTC.

With respect to this clone: Other DNA sequences in this specimen translate into the identical CDR3. This chain uses TRBV24-1 with TRBJ2-1, with 9 positions matching TRBD2. In germline, CDR1 is KGHDR, CDR2 SFDVKD. The length of the CDR3 is 15 residues. V shed 4 bases and J 8 bases; nucleotides not matched to a gene: 8. CDR3 protein: CATSDTSGWGDEQFF. The CDR3 DNA follows: TGTGCCACCAGTGACACTAGCGGGTGGGGCGATGAGCAGTTCTTC.

The rearrangement joins TRBV18 to TRBJ1-1; 7 bases are a match to TRBD1. Germline V CDR1 and CDR2: KGHSH, LQKENI. J was trimmed by 3 bases and V by 0 bases; bases with no gene match: 4. The CDR3 sequence is 15 residues long. In DNA, the CDR3 is TGTGCCAGCTCACCACCGGGACAGTACTACACTGAAGCTTTCTTT. It yields the protein CASSPPGQYYTEAFF.

V gene TRBV6-4 combines with J gene TRBJ2-7; D is perhaps TRBD2 (6 bases). V lost 8 bases and J lost 4, with 15 bases in between. The CDR3 extends over 13 amino acids. Germline CDR1 is MRHNA and CDR2 is SNTAGT. The CDR3 here is CASPPRAGYEQYF. The CDR3 DNA follows: TGTGCCAGCCCTCCCAGGGCGGGGTACGAGCAGTACTTC.

V is TRBV10-1 and J is TRBJ2-3; no clear D gene. The germline V gene has CDR1 WNHNN and CDR2 SYGVQD (reference sequence). Trimming left V 3 bases short and J 2 bases short, with 6 bases between. The CDR3 runs 13 residues. The CDR3 DNA sequence: TGCGCCAGCAGTGACTTTGTCACAGATACGCAGTATTTT. The encoded protein is CASSDFVTDTQYF.

The chain links TRBV2 to TRBJ2-1; 9 positions match TRBD2. Trimming removed 7 bases from V and 5 bases from J; junction bases left unmatched: 9. Germline-derived CDR1 and CDR2 are SNHLY and FYNNEI. This CDR3 has 15 residues. CDR3 region: CASTVGGGAHNEQFF. The DNA of the CDR3 is TGTGCCAGCACAGTCGGCGGGGGGGCCCACAATGAGCAGTTCTTC.

The J gene is TRBJ2-1, the V gene TRBV5-8; tentative D call: TRBD1 (6 bases). There are 12 residues in the CDR3. Trimming left V 6 bases short and J 5 bases short, with 9 bases between. Per the germline V gene, CDR1 is SGHTS and CDR2 is YDEGEE. The CDR3, as DNA: TGTGCCAGCACCTGGACAGACAATGAGCAGTTCTTC. It specifies CASTWTDNEQFF.